This T cell receptor beta chain was sequenced for a study of post-analysis software for immune sequencing data. General study findings and limits: Controls showed lower frequencies than patients for roughly five TRBV segments, and TRBV5-6, TRBV5-1 and TRBV20-1 were among these. Batch-matched samples strongly co-clustered by F measure. Multiple sclerosis was associated with a significant reduction in normalized Chao1 diversity relative to controls.

Of note for this clonotype: Its antigen is undetermined.

Libraries were made from TCR beta cDNA, and they carried unique molecular identifiers. cDNA molecules numbering approximately 500,000 came from about 0.94 to 9.7 million T cells. Using its own MiXCR run on the PCR reads, TCRdb lists one record per CDR3 protein. The table has hundreds of thousands of distinct CDR3 sequences, approximately 59% seen once. V gave up 2 bases and J gave up 9 bases; unmatched junction bases: 15. There are 16 residues in the CDR3. From germline, CDR1 is DFQATT and CDR2 SNEGSKA (reference sequence). The rearrangement uses TRBV20-1 and TRBJ2-1; 8 bases fit TRBD2. Specimen: blood. The clonotype comes from a girl under 10 years old with multiple sclerosis. CDR3 sequence: CSARTLGLDVYGEQFF. CDR3 nucleotides: TGCAGTGCTAGAACCCTGGGACTAGACGTTTATGGTGAGCAGTTCTTC.